This record concerns one T cell receptor (beta chain) sequence. Its antigen is unknown. This entry comes from a study of shared clonotypes between healthy human individuals. On the study more broadly: Per donor, three plates held CD4 naive cells, three held CD4 memory, two held CD8 naive and one held CD8 memory.

Study-wide results and limits: An effect of sequencing depth on clonotype sharing among donors was expected.

The sorted-subset replicate PCRs were given 150 to 200 ng DNA, which is 25,000 to 35,000 T cell genomes. Assay: immunoSEQ multiplex PCR; the TCRdb copy retains only in-frame clones and omits some. The sample has about 700,000 clones; around 72% are singletons. Material: memory CD4+ T cells sorted from blood. This sample's subset: CD45RA-negative fraction. The receptor was isolated from a woman in her thirties in good health.

CDR3 DNA sequence: TGTGCAGGCCCTAATAGCGGATGCTCCTACAATGAGCAGTTCTTC. Amino acids: CAGPNSGCSYNEQFF. This chain joins TRBV30 and TRBJ2-1, with TRBD2 as a possible D gene (6 bases). This CDR3 comprises 15 residues. Per the germline V gene, CDR1 is GTSNPN and CDR2 is SVGIG (reference sequence).